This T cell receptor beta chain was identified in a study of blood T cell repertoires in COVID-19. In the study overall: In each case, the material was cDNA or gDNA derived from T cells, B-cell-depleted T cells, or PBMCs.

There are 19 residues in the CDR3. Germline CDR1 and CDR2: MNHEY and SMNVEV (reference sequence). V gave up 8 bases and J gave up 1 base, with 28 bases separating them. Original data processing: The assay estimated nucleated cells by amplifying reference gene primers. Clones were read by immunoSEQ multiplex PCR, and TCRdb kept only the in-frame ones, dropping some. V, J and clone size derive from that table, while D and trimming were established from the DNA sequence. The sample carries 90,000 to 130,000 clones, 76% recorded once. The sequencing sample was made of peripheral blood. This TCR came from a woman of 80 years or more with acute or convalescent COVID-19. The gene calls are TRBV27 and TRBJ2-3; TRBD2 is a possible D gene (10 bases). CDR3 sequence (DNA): TGTGCCAGCCGGAACAGGGGGCAGCTAGCGGGAGTCCGCACAGATACGCAGTATTTT. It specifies CASRNRGQLAGVRTDTQYF.